These 9 T cell receptor beta chains came from one sample sequenced in a study of T cell repertoires in cytomegalovirus infection. TCRdb redid the calling of the reads with MiXCR, one entry per CDR3 protein. The sample has 450,000 to 600,000 distinct CDR3 sequences, 42% seen once; the top ten hold approximately 40%. No antigen is known for these receptors. Sequencing was performed on cultured PBMCs, taken from culture after CMV antigen stimulation. The receptors stem from a human donor in good health (CMV status not recorded). Some clones in this sample may be carry-over from other donors' samples.

There are many counts of this clonotype. The chain couples TRBV7-2 to TRBJ2-1; TRBD2 matches at 12 bases. The CDR3 extends over 15 amino acids. CDR1 and CDR2 from the germline V gene are SGHTA and FQGNSA. V shed 6 bases, J shed 8 bases, and the junction held 8 bases outside the gene matches. DNA of the CDR3: TGTGCCAGCAGATCGCGACTAGCGGGAGACCATGAGCAGTTCTTC. This translates into CASRSRLAGDHEQFF.

This chain connects TRBV19 to TRBJ1-2; D unclear. Germline V gives CDR1 LNHDA, CDR2 SQIVND (reference sequence). The CDR3 is 12 amino acids. V was trimmed by 4 bases and J by 5 bases, leaving 8 bases between them. CDR3 sequence: CASSRFKYGYTF. CDR3 coding DNA: TGTGCCAGTAGTAGATTTAAGTATGGCTACACCTTC.

Here the CDR3 reads CASSDDGTGLRYTF. As DNA, the CDR3 is TGTGCCAGCAGTGACGATGGGACAGGCCTTCGCTACACCTTC. The J gene is TRBJ1-2, the V gene TRBV6-1, with 8 bases aligning to TRBD1. Germline lookup yields CDR1 MNHNS and CDR2 SASEGT. Trimming at V came to 3 bases and at J to 9 bases, leaving 9 bases not matched to a gene. CDR3 length: 14 amino acids.

This clonotype was observed a few times. The CDR3 DNA reads as TGCAGTGCTAGAGGGATAATGGGACAGGGGGCCAGGGCTAATGAAAAACTGTTTTTT. It specifies CSARGIMGQGARANEKLFF. The rearrangement uses TRBV20-1 and TRBJ1-4; 12 positions agree with TRBD1. The CDR3 runs to 19 residues. Trimming at V came to 1 base and at J to 3 bases, leaving 12 bases not matched to a gene. CDR1 is DFQATT and CDR2 is SNEGSKA in the germline V gene (reference sequence).

This rearrangement joins TRBV7-2 to TRBJ2-7, with 7 bases fitting TRBD1. The germline V gene encodes CDR1 SGHTA and CDR2 FQGNSA. The CDR3 totals 14 residues. V lost 4 bases, J lost 4 bases, and 7 bases stayed unmatched. CDR3 region: CASSSTGTAYEQYF. As DNA, the CDR3 is TGTGCCAGCAGCTCGACCGGGACAGCATACGAGCAGTACTTC.

This clonotype was counted at least ten times. V and J are TRBV7-2 and TRBJ1-1; 8 bases are shared with TRBD1. V was clipped by 5 bases and J by 6 bases; unmatched bases: 23. There are 19 residues in the CDR3. In germline, CDR1 is SGHTA, CDR2 FQGNSA. The CDR3, as DNA: TGTGCCAGCAGCCGCCCGAAGGGCAGGGGGCTCTTTAATGCTGCTGAAGCTTTCTTT. Translating gives CASSRPKGRGLFNAAEAFF. Full variable domain (missing parts from reference TRBV7-2 and TRBJ1-1): GAGVSQSPSNKVTEKGKDVELRCDPISGHTALYWYRQSLGQGLEFLIYFQGNSAPDKSGLPSDRFSAERTGGSVSTLTIQRTQQEDSAVYLCASSRPKGRGLFNAAEAFFGQGTRLTVV.

The chain combines TRBV6-1 with TRBJ1-1; 11 positions agree with TRBD1. In germline, CDR1 is MNHNS, CDR2 SASEGT. CDR3 length: 15 amino acids. V was pared by 6 bases and J by 9 bases, with 12 bases of the junction left unmatched. The CDR3 sequence is CASSPTGTGGSQAFF. In DNA form, the CDR3 reads TGTGCCAGCAGCCCGACCGGGACAGGGGGATCTCAAGCTTTCTTT.

This clonotype was picked up a small number of times. Sequence at one end of the junction differs from germline and may be a read error. This chain links TRBV7-2 with TRBJ1-2, with 8 bases aligning to TRBD1. Germline V gene lookup returns CDR1 SGHTA and CDR2 FQGNSA. This CDR3 spans 15 amino acids. In DNA form, the CDR3 reads TGTGCCAGCAGCGTAGCCGGACAGGGAAACTATGGCTACACCTTC. Protein: CASSVAGQGNYGYTF. Combining the CDR3 with reference TRBV7-2 and TRBJ1-2 gives the whole variable domain GAGVSQSPSNKVTEKGKDVELRCDPISGHTALYWYRQSLGQGLEFLIYFQGNSAPDKSGLPSDRFSAERTGGSVSTLTIQRTQQEDSAVYLCASSVAGQGNYGYTFGSGTRLTVV.

This clonotype appeared a few times. The V and J genes are TRBV27 and TRBJ1-1, with 9 bases matching TRBD1. Germline CDR1 reads MNHEY; CDR2 reads SMNVEV (reference sequence). V lost 3 bases, J lost 5 bases, and 7 bases stayed unmatched. This CDR3 has 15 amino acids. Here the CDR3 reads CASSFRGGQGTEAFF. Written as DNA, the CDR3 is TGTGCCAGCAGTTTCCGGGGAGGACAGGGGACTGAAGCTTTCTTT.